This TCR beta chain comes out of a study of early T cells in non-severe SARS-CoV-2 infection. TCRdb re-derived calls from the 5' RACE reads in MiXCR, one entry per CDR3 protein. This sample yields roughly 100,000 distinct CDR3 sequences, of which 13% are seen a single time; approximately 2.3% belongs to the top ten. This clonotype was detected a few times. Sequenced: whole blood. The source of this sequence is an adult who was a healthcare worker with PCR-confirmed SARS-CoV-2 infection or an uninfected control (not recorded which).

This chain's CDR3 is CSVLGGTTYGYTF. The CDR3 DNA reads as TGCAGCGTCTTGGGGGGGACAACCTATGGCTACACCTTC. This chain links TRBV29-1 with TRBJ1-2; weak D call: TRBD1 (6 bases). Trimming left V 6 bases short and J 4 bases short, with 15 bases between. Germline CDR1 SQVTM, CDR2 ANQGSEA. The CDR3 sequence is 13 residues long.